A single sample is the source of the 5 T cell receptor beta chains below, sequenced in a study of Graves' ophthalmopathy and Graves' hyperthyroidism. Amplifying from RNA transcripts, the study obtained TCR beta CDR3 regions. The library came from an HTBI-primed first-round RT-PCR and a second-round multiplex PCR. One entry per CDR3 protein, called by TCRdb with MiXCR from the multiplex PCR reads. Counted here are almost 400,000 distinct CDR3 sequences, approximately 20% occurring once; the ten biggest clones make up 1.6%. The sequenced sample consisted of peripheral blood. Every receptor here comes from a woman aged 18 to 35 with Graves' ophthalmopathy.

This clonotype came up many times. The rearrangement uses TRBV28 and TRBJ2-5; 10 bases agree with TRBD1. The germline CDR1 and CDR2 sequences are MDHEN and SYDVKM. V was clipped by 5 bases and J by 5 bases; unmatched bases: 5. CDR3 length: 14 residues. In DNA, the CDR3 is TGTGCCAGCAGTGGGACAGGGGTGATGGAGACCCAGTACTTC. Amino acid sequence: CASSGTGVMETQYF. The full variable domain, with the rest looked up from reference TRBV28 and TRBJ2-5, is DVKVTQSSRYLVKRTGEKVFLECVQDMDHENMFWYRQDPGLGLRLIYFSYDVKMKEKGDIPEGYSVSREKKERFSLILESASTNQTSMYLCASSGTGVMETQYFGPGTRLLVL.

This clonotype was seen at least ten times. V usage is TRBV6-2 or TRBV6-3 and J usage is TRBJ1-1; the D gene is possibly TRBD1 (5 bases). Trimming cost V 2 bases and J 1 base, with 14 bases left between them. Germline V gives CDR1 MNHEY, CDR2 SVGEGT. The CDR3 sequence is 16 residues long. CDR3 nucleotides: TGTGCCAGCAGTTACACCTCAGGGAGTTGGAACACTGAAGCTTTCTTT. Protein: CASSYTSGSWNTEAFF.

The V and J genes are TRBV6-1 and TRBJ1-2, with no clear D. This CDR3 region has 11 residues. Trimming cost V 6 bases and J 6 bases, with 8 bases left between them. Germline CDR1 MNHNS, CDR2 SASEGT. CDR3 sequence (DNA): TGTGCCAGCAGCGCATCCCATGGCTACACCTTC. Residues: CASSASHGYTF.

This clonotype was found many times. The chain joins TRBV4-3 to TRBJ1-1; D may be TRBD1 (5 bases). CDR1 and CDR2 from the germline V gene are LGHNA and YSLEER. The ends were cut back, 0 bases at V and 3 bases at J, with 11 bases in the middle. The CDR3 has 15 amino acids. The CDR3 protein is CASSQDPQGYTEAFF. CDR3 nucleotides: TGCGCCAGCAGCCAAGATCCCCAGGGCTACACTGAAGCTTTCTTT.

There are many counts of this clonotype. The rearrangement links TRBV12-3 or TRBV12-4 to TRBJ1-2; no firm D call. V lost 7 bases and J 7 bases, leaving 16 bases between the germline ends. This CDR3 has 13 amino acids. This CDR3 is CASTPQWGSGYTF. CDR3 bases: TGTGCCAGCACCCCCCAGTGGGGTTCTGGCTACACCTTC.